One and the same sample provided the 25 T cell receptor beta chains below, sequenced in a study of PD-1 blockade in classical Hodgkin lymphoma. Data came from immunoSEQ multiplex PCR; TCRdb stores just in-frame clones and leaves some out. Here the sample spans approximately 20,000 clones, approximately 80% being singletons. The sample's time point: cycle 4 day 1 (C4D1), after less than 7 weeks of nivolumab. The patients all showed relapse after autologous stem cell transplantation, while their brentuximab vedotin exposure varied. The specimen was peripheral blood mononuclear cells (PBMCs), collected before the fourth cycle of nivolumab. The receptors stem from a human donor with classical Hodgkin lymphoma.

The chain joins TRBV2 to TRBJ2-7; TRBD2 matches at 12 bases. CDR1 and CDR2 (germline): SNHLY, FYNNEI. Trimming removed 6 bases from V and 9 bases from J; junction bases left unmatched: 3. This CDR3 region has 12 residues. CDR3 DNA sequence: TGTGCCAGCAGAGGACTAGCGGGGCGGCAGTACGTC. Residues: CASRGLAGRQYV.

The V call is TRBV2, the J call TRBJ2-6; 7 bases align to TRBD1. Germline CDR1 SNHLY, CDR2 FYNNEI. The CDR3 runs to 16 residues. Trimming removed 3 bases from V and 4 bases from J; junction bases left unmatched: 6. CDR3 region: CASSDRGCAGANVLTF. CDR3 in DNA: TGTGCCAGCAGTGACAGGGGGTGCGCCGGGGCCAACGTCCTGACTTTC.

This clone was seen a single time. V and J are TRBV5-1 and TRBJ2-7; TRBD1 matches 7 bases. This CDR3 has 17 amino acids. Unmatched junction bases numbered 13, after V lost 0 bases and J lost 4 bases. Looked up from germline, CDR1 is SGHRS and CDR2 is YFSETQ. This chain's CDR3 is CASSLAGRGLGRYEQYF. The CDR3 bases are TGCGCCAGCAGCTTGGCCGGCAGGGGGTTAGGTAGGTACGAGCAGTACTTC.

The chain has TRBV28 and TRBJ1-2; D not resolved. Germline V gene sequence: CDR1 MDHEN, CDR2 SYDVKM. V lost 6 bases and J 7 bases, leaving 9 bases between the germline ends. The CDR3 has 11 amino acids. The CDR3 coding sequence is TGTGCCAGCAGCGGGATTTTTGGCTACACCTTC. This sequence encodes CASSGIFGYTF.

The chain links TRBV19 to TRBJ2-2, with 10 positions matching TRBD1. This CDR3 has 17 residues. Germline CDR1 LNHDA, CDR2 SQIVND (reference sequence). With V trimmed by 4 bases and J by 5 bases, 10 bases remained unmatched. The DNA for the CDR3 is TGTGCCAGTAGTACTGGCGCTTCGGGACAGGGGACCGGGGAGCTGTTTTTT. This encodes CASSTGASGQGTGELFF.

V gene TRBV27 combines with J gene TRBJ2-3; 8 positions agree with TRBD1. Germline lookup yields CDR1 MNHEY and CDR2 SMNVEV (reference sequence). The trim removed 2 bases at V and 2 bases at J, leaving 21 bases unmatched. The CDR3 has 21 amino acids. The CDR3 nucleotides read TGTGCCAGCAGTTTACTCCAGGTGGGGGTGAAGGGACAGGCGAACACAGATACGCAGTATTTT. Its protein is CASSLLQVGVKGQANTDTQYF.

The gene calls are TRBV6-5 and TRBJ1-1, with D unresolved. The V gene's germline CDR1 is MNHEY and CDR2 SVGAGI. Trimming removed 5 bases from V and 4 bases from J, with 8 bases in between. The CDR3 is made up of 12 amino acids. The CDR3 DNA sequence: TGTGCCAGCAGTCGAAGAGGCACTGAAGCTTTCTTT. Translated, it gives CASSRRGTEAFF.

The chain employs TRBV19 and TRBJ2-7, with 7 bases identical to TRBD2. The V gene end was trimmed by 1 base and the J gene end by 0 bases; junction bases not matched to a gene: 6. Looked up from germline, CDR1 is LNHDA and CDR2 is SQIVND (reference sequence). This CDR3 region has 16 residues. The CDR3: CASSIVLLASSYEQYF. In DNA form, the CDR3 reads TGTGCCAGTAGTATAGTACTACTAGCGTCCTCCTACGAGCAGTACTTC.

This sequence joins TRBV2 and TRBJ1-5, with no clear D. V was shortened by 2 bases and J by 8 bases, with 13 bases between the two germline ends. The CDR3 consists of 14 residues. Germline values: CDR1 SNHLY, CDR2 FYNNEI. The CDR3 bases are TGTGCCAGCAGTGAACAGGCACCTATCGAGCCCCAGCATTTT. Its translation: CASSEQAPIEPQHF.

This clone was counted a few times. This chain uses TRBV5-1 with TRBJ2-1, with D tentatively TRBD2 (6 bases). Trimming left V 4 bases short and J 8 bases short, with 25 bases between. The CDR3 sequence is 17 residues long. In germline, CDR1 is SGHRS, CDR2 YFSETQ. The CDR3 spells CASSRGNLRAQLDEQFF. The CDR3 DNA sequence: TGCGCCAGCAGCCGGGGGAACTTGAGGGCGCAACTAGATGAGCAGTTCTTC.

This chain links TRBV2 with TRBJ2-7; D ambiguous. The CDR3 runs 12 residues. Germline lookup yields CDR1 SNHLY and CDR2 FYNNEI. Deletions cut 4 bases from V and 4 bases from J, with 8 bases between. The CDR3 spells CASSGDTYEQYV. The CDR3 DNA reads TGTGCCAGCAGTGGTGACACGTACGAGCAGTACGTC.

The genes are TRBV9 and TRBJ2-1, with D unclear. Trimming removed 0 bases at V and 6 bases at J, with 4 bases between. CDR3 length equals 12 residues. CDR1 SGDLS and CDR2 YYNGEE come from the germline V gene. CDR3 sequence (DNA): TGTGCCAGCAGCGTAGCGGCCAATGAGCAGTTCTTC. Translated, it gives CASSVAANEQFF.

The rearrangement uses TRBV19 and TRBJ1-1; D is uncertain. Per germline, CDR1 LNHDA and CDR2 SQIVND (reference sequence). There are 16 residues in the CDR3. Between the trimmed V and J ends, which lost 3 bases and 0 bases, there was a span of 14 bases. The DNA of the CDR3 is TGTGCCAGTAGTATCCAATCTGGGGTCATGAACACTGAAGCTTTCTTT. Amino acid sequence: CASSIQSGVMNTEAFF.

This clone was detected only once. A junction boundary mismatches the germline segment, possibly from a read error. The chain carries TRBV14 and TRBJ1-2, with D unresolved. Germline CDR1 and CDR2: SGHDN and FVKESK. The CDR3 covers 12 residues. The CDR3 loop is CASSQVNYGYTF. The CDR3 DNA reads TGTGCCAGCAGCCAAGTCAACTACGGCTACACCTTC.

The CDR3, as DNA: TGTGCCAGCAGTGCTCACAGGGTAGGTCAGCCCCAGCATTTT. It translates to CASSAHRVGQPQHF. The chain links TRBV2 to TRBJ1-5; tentative D call: TRBD1 (6 bases). Trimming removed 4 bases from V and 6 bases from J, with 13 bases in between. The CDR3 has 14 residues. The germline gives CDR1 SNHLY, CDR2 FYNNEI.

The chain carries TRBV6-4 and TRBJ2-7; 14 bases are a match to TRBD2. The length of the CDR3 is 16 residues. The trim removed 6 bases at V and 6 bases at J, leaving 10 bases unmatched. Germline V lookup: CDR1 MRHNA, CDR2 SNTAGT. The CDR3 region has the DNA TGTGCCAGCAGCGTCCGAGGGACTAGCGGGGGAGGCGAGCAGTACGTC. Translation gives CASSVRGTSGGGEQYV.

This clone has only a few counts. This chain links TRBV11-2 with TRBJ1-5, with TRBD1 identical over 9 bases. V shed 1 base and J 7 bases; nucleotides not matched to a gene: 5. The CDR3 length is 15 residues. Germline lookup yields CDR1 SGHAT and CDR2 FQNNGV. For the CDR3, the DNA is TGTGCCAGCAGCTTAGGACAGGGGGTGGAACAGCCCCAGCATTTT. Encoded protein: CASSLGQGVEQPQHF.

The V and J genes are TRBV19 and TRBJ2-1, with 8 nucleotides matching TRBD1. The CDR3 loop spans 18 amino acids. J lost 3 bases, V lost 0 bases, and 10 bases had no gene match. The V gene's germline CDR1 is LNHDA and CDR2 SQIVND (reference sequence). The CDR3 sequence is CASSIDGRTGSHYNEQFF. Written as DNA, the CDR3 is TGTGCCAGTAGTATAGACGGGCGGACAGGGTCCCACTACAATGAGCAGTTCTTC.

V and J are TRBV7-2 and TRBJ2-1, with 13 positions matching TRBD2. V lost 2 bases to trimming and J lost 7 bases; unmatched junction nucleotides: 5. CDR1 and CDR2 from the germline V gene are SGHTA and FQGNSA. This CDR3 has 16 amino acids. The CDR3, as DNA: TGTGCCAGCAGCTTACCGGGACTAGCGGGATTTAATGAGCAGTTCTTC. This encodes CASSLPGLAGFNEQFF.

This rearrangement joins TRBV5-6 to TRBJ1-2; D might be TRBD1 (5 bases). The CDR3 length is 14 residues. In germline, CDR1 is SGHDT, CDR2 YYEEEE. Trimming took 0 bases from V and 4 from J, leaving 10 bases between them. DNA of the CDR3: TGTGCCAGCAGCTTGGTGTCGACAGTCTATGGCTACACCTTC. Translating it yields CASSLVSTVYGYTF.

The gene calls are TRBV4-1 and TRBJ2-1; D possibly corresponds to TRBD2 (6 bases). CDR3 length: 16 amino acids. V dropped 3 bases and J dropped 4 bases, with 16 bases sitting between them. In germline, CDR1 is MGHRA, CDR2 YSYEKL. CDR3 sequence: CASSHWWEAGYNEQFF. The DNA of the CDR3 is TGCGCCAGCAGCCACTGGTGGGAGGCAGGGTACAATGAGCAGTTCTTC.

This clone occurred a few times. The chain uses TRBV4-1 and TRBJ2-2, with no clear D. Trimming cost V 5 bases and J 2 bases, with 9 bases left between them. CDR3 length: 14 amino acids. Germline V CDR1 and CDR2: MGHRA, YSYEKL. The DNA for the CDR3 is TGCGCCAGCAGCTCAGCGACCAACACCGGGGAGCTGTTTTTT. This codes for CASSSATNTGELFF.

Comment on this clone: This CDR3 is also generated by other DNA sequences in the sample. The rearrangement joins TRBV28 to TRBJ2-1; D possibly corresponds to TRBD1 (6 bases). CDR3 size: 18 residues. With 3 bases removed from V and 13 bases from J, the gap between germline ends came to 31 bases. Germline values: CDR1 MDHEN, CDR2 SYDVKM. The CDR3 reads CASSFTPRTVDRTRGQFF. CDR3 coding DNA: TGTGCCAGCAGTTTCACTCCCCGGACAGTCGACCGGACCAGGGGACAGTTCTTC.

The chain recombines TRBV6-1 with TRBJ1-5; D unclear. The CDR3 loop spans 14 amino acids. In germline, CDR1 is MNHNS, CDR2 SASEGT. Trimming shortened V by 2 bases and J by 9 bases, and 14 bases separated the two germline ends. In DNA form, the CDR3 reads TGTGCCAGCAGTGAAAAGGGTACTTGGAGGCCCCAGCATTTT. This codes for CASSEKGTWRPQHF.

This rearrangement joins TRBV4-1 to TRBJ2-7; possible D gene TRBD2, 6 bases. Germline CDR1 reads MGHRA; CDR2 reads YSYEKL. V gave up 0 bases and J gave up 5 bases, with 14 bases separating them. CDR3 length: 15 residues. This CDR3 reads CASSQEFRGTHEQYF. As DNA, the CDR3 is TGCGCCAGCAGCCAAGAGTTTCGGGGGACCCACGAGCAGTACTTC.